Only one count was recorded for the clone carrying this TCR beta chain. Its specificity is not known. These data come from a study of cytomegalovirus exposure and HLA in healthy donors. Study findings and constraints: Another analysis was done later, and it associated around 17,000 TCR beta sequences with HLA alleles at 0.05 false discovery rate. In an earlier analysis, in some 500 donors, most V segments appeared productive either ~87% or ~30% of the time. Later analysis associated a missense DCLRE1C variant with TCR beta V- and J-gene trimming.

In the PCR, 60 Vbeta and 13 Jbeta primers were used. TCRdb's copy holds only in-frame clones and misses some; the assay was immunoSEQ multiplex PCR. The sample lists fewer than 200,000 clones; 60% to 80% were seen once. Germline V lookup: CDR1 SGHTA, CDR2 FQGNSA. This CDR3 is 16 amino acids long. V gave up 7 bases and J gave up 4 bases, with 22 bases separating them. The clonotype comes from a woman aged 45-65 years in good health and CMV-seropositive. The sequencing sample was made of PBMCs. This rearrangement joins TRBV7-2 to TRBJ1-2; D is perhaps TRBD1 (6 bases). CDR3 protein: CASTQGGAVGGYGYTF. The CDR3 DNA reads TGTGCCAGCACCCAAGGGGGGGCCGTAGGTGGCTATGGCTACACCTTC. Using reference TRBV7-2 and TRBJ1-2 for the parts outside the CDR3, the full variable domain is GAGVSQSPSNKVTEKGKDVELRCDPISGHTALYWYRQSLGQGLEFLIYFQGNSAPDKSGLPSDRFSAERTGGSVSTLTIQRTQQEDSAVYLCASTQGGAVGGYGYTFGSGTRLTVV.